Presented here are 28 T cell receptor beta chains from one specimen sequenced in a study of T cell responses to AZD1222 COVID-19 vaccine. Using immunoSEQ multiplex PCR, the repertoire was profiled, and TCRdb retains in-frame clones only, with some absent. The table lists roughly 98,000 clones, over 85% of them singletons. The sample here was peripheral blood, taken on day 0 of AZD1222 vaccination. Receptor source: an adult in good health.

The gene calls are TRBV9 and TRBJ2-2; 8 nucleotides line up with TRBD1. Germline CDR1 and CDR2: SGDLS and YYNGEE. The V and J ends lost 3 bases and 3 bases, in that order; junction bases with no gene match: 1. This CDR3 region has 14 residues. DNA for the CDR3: TGTGCCAGCAGCGAGACAGGGGACACCGGGGAGCTGTTTTTT. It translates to CASSETGDTGELFF.

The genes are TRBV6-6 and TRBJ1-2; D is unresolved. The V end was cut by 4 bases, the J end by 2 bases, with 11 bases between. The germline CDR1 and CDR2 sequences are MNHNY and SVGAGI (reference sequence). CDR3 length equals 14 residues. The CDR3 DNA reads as TGTGCCAGCAGTTCTATACAGTCCAACTATGGCTACACCTTC. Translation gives CASSSIQSNYGYTF.

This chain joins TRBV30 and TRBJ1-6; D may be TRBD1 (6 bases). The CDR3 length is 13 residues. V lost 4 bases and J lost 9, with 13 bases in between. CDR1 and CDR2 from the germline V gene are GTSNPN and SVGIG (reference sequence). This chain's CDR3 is CAWNVGASSPLHF. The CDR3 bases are TGTGCCTGGAACGTGGGGGCGAGTTCACCCCTCCACTTT.

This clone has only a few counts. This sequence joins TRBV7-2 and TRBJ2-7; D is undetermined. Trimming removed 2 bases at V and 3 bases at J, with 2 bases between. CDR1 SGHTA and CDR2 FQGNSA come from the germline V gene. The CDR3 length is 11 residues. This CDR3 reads CASSLSYEQYF. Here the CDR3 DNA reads TGTGCCAGCAGCTTAAGCTACGAGCAGTACTTC.

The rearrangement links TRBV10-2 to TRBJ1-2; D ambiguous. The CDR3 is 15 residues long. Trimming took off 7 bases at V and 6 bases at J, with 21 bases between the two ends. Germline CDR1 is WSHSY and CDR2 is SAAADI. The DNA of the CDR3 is TGCGCCAGCACGGGCGAAGGTGCCAAGTATCATGGCTACACCTTC. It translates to CASTGEGAKYHGYTF.

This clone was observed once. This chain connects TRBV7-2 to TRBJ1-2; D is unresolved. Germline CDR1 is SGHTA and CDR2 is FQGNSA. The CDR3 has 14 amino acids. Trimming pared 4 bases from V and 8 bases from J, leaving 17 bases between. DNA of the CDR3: TGTGCCAGCAGCTCCCCCGGCGGGTTTTGGGGCTACACCTTC. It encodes CASSSPGGFWGYTF.

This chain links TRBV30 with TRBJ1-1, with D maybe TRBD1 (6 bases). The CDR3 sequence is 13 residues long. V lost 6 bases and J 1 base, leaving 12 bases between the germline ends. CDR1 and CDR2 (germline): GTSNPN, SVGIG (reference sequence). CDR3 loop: CACDRLRNTEAFF. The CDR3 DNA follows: TGTGCCTGCGACAGGCTAAGGAACACTGAAGCTTTCTTT.

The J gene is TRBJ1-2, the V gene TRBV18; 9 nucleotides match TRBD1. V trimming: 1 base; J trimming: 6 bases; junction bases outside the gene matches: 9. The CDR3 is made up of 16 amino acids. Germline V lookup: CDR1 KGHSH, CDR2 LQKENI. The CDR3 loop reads CASSPRGTGSVDGYTF. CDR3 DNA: TGTGCCAGCTCACCACGGGGGACAGGGTCGGTAGATGGCTACACCTTC.

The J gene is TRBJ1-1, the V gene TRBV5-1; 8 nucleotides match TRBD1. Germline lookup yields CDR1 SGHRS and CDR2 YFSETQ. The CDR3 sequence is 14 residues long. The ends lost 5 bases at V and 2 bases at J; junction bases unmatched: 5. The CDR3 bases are TGCGCCAGCAGTCTCGACAGGGGAAACACTGAAGCTTTCTTT. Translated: CASSLDRGNTEAFF.

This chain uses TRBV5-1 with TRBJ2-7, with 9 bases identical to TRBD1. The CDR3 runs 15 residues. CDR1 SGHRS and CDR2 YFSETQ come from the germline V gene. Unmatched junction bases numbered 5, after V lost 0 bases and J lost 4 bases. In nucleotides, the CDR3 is TGCGCCAGCAGCTTGGCCTTGGACAGGGGTTACGAGCAGTACTTC. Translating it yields CASSLALDRGYEQYF.

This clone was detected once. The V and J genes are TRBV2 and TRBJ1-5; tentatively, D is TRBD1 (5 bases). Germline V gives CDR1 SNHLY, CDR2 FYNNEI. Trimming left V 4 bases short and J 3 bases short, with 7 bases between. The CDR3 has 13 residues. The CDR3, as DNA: TGTGCCAGCAGTGCGACAGCCAATCAGCCCCAGCATTTT. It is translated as CASSATANQPQHF. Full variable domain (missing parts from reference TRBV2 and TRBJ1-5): EPEVTQTPSHQVTQMGQEVILRCVPISNHLYFYWYRQILGQKVEFLVSFYNNEISEKSEIFDDQFSVERPDGSNFTLKIRSTKLEDSAMYFCASSATANQPQHFGDGTRLSIL.

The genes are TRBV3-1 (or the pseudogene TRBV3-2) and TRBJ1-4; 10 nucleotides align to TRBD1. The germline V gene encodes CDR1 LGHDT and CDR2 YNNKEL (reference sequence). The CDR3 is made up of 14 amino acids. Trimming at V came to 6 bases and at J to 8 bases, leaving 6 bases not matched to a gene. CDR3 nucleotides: TGTGCCAGCAGACGGACAGGGGGGACGGAAAAACTGTTTTTT. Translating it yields CASRRTGGTEKLFF.

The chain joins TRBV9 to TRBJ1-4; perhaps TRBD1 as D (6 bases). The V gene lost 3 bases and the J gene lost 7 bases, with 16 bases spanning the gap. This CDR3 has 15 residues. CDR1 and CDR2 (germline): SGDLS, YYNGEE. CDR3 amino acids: CASSAVGGQGEKLFF. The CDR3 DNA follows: TGTGCCAGCAGCGCGGTGGGGGGGCAGGGTGAAAAACTGTTTTTT.

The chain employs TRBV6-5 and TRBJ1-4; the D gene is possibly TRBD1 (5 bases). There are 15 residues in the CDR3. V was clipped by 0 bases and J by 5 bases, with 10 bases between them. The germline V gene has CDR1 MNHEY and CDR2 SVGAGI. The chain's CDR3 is CASSYSAGTNEKLFF. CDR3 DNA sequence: TGTGCCAGCAGTTACTCAGCAGGGACGAATGAAAAACTGTTTTTT.

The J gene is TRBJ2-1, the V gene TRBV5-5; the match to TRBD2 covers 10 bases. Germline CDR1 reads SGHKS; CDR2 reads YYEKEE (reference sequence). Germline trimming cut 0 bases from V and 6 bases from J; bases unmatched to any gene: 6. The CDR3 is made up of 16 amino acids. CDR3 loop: CASSLDPSGSSNEQFF. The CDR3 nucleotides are TGTGCCAGCAGCTTGGATCCTAGCGGGAGTAGCAATGAGCAGTTCTTC.

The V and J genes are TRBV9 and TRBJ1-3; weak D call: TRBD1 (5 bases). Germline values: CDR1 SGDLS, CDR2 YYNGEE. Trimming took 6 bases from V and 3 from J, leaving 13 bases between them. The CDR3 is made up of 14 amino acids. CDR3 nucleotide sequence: TGTGCCAGCACCCCGGACATATTTGGAAACACCATATATTTT. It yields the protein CASTPDIFGNTIYF.

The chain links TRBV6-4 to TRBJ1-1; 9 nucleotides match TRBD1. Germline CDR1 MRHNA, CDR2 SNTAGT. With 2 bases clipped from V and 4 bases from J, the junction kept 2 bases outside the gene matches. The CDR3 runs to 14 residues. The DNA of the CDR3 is TGTGCCAGCAGTGACACGGACAGGGGCACTGAAGCTTTCTTT. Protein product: CASSDTDRGTEAFF.

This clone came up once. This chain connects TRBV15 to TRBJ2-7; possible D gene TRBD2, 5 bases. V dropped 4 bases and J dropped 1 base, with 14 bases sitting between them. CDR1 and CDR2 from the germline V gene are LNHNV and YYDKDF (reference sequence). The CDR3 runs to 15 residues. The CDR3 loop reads CATSTFRDESYEQYF. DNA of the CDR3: TGTGCCACCAGCACCTTCCGGGATGAATCCTACGAGCAGTACTTC.

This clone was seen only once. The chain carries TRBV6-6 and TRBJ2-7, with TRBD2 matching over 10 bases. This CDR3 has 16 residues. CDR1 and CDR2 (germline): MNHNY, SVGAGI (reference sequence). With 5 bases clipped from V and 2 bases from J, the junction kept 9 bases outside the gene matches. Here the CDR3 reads CASSTTTSGAPYEQYF. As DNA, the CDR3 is TGTGCCAGCAGTACCACAACTAGCGGGGCCCCCTACGAGCAGTACTTC.

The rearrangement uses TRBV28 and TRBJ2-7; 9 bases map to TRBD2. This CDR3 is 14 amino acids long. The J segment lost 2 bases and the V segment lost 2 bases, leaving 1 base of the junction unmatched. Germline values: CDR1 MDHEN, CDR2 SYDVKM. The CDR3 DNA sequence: TGTGCCAGCAGTTTAAAGCGGGAGGCCTACGAGCAGTACTTC. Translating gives CASSLKREAYEQYF.

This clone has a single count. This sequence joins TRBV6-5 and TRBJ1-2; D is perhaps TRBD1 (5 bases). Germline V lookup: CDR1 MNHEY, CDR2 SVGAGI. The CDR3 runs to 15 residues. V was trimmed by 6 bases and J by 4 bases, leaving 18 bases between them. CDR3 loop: CASREGYRKLYGYTF. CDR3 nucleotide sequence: TGTGCCAGCAGGGAGGGATACAGGAAGCTCTATGGCTACACCTTC.

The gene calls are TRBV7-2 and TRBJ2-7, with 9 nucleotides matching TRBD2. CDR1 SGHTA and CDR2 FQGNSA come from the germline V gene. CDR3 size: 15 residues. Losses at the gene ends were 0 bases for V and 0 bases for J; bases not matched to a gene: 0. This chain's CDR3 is CASSLASGSSYEQYF. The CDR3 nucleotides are TGTGCCAGCAGCTTAGCTAGCGGGAGCTCCTACGAGCAGTACTTC.

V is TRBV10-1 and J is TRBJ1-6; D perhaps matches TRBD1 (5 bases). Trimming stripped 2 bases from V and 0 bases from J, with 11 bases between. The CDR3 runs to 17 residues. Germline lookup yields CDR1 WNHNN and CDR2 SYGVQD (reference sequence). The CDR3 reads CASSEAGWDSYNSPLHF. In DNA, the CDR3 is TGCGCCAGCAGTGAGGCAGGGTGGGACTCCTATAATTCACCCCTCCACTTT.

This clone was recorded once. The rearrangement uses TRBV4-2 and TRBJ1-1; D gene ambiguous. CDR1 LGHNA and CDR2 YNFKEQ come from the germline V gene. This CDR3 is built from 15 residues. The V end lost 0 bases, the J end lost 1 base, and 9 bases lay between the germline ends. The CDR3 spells CASSQDPAANTEAFF. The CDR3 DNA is TGTGCCAGCAGCCAAGATCCCGCAGCGAACACTGAAGCTTTCTTT.

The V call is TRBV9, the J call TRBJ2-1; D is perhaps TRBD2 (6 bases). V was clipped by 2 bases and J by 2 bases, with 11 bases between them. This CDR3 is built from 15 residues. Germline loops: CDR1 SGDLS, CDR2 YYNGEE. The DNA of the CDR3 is TGTGCCAGCAGCGTGACCGGGAGTCCCTACAATGAGCAGTTCTTC. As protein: CASSVTGSPYNEQFF. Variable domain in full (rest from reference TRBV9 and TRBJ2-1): DSGVTQTPKHLITATGQRVTLRCSPRSGDLSVYWYQQSLDQGLQFLIQYYNGEERAKGNILERFSAQQFPDLHSELNLSSLELGDSALYFCASSVTGSPYNEQFFGPGTRLTVL.

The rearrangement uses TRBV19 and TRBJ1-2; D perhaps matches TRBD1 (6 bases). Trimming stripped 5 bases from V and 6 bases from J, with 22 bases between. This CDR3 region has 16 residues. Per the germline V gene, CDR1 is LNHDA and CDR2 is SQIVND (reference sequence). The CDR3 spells CASSSQGIGFVDGYTF. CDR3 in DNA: TGTGCCAGTAGTTCCCAGGGGATAGGGTTCGTTGATGGCTACACCTTC.

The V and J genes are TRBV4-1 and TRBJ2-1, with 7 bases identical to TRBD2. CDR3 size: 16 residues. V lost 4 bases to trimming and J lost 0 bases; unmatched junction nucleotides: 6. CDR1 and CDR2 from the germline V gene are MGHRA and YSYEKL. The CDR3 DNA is TGCGCCAGCAGCCTTGATTGGGGGGGCTCCTACAATGAGCAGTTCTTC. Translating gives CASSLDWGGSYNEQFF.

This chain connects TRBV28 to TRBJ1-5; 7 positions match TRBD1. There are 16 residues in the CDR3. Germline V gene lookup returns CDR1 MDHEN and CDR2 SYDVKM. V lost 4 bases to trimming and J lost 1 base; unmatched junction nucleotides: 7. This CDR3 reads CASSYPGGKSNQPQHF. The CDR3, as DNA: TGTGCCAGCAGTTACCCAGGGGGTAAAAGCAATCAGCCCCAGCATTTT.